The clone carrying this T cell receptor (beta chain) was seen at least ten times. The germline V gene has CDR1 LGHNA and CDR2 YSLEER. The ends were cut back, 4 bases at V and 8 bases at J, with 6 bases in the middle. This CDR3 has 11 amino acids. The data are from a study of molecular identifiers for immune sequencing clone quantification. MiXCR, applied by TCRdb to the PCR reads, yields one record per CDR3 protein. The sample has about half a million distinct CDR3 sequences; around a fifth are singletons. The chain joins TRBV4-3 to TRBJ2-1; possibly TRBD2 for D (6 bases). This clonotype originated in a human donor in good health. Some libraries in this study had Jurkat cell RNA spiked in. Sequencing input: naive CD8+ T cells from blood, with Jurkat cell RNA spiked in. Subset meaning: FACS-sorted CD8+CD4-CCR7+CD45RA+ naive T cells. CDR3 sequence reads: CASSRGDEQFF. In DNA, the CDR3 is TGCGCCAGCAGCCGGGGGGATGAGCAGTTCTTC.